What follows describes a single TCR beta chain. cDNA reverse transcribed from extracted RNA served as the sequencing template. Repertoires were generated with immunoSEQ multiplex PCR, while TCRdb's copy carries only in-frame clones and drops some. The data contain roughly 97,000 clones, 41% of them singletons. V lost 4 bases and J lost 5; bases outside the gene matches: 12. The germline V gene has CDR1 MGHDK and CDR2 SYGVNS. The CDR3 is made up of 17 amino acids. The data stem from a study of CD8+ T cells in alopecia areata. The gene calls are TRBV25-1 and TRBJ2-1; 9 nucleotides agree with TRBD2. This clonotype was obtained from a human donor with alopecia areata. The sample consisted of CD4+ T cells sorted from blood. The CDR3 spells CASSALLGREGDNEQFF. DNA for the CDR3: TGTGCCAGCAGTGCCCTCTTAGGGCGGGAGGGAGACAATGAGCAGTTCTTC.